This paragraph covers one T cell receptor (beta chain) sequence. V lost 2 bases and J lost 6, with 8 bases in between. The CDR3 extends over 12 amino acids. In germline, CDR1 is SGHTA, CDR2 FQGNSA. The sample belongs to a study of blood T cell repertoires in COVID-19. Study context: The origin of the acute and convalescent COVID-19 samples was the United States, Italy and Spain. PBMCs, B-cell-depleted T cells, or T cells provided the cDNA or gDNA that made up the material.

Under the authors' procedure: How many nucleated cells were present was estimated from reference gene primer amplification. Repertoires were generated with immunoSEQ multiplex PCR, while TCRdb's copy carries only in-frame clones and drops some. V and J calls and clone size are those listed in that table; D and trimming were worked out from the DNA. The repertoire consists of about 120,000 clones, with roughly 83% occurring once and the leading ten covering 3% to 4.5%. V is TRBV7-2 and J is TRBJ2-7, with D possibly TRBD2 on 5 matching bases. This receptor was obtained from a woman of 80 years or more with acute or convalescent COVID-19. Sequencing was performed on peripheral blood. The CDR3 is CASSLMRAEQYF. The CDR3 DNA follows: TGTGCCAGCAGCTTAATGAGGGCCGAGCAGTACTTC.